This T cell receptor beta chain comes out of a study of cytomegalovirus exposure and HLA in healthy donors. CDR1 and CDR2 from the germline V gene are SGHAT and FQNNGV. V shed 4 bases, J shed 7 bases, and the junction held 12 bases outside the gene matches. The CDR3 contains 15 residues. It was with 60 Vbeta and 13 Jbeta primers that the PCR ran. Repertoires were generated with immunoSEQ multiplex PCR, while TCRdb's copy carries only in-frame clones and drops some. The sample yields 130,000 to 150,000 clones, about 83% seen once. Sequenced material: PBMCs. The V and J genes are TRBV11-2 and TRBJ2-7; 8 bases agree with TRBD2. The source is a man aged 40-50 years in good health and CMV-seropositive. CDR3 bases: TGTGCCAGCAGCTCCAAGGGGAGCGGGAGTGGGGAGCAGTACTTC. Translating gives CASSSKGSGSGEQYF.